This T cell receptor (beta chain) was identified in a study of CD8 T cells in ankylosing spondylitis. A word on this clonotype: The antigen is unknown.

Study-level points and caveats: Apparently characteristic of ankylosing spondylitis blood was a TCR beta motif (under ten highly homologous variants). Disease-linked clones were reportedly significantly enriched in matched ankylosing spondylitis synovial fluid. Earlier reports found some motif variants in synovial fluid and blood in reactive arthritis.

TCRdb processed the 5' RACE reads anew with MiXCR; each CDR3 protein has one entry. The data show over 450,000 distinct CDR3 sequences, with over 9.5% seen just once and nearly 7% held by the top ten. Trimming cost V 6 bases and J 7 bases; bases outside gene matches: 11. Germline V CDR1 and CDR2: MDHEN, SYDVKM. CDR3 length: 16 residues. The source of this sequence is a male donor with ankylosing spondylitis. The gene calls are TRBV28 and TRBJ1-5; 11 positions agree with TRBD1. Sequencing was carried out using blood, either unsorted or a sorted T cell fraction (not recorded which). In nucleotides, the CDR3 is TGTGCCAGCAGACTACAATGGACAGGGGGCGCACAGCCCCAGCATTTT. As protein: CASRLQWTGGAQPQHF.